The 2 T cell receptor beta chains in this list originate from one sample, sequenced in a study of cytomegalovirus exposure and HLA in healthy donors. Primers for the PCR totalled 60 Vbeta and 13 Jbeta. The protocol was immunoSEQ multiplex PCR, while the TCRdb copy is restricted to in-frame clones and leaves out a portion. The repertoire holds 100,000 to 150,000 clones, with approximately 80% as singletons. Specimen: PBMCs. The receptors derive from a young man in good health and CMV-seronegative.

Here the CDR3 DNA reads TGTGCCAGTAGAAGGCAGGGGGGCACAGATACGCAGTATTTT. Its protein is CASRRQGGTDTQYF. The V and J genes are TRBV19 and TRBJ2-3, with TRBD1 identical over 7 bases. Germline CDR1 LNHDA, CDR2 SQIVND (reference sequence). Unmatched junction bases numbered 4, after V lost 6 bases and J lost 1 base. CDR3 length: 14 residues.

The V call is TRBV7-2, the J call TRBJ2-1; tentative D call: TRBD1 (6 bases). This CDR3 is 15 amino acids long. Germline values: CDR1 SGHTA, CDR2 FQGNSA. V was clipped by 5 bases and J by 5 bases, with 16 bases between them. The CDR3 DNA reads TGTGCCAGCAGCCCTTCCGGGACACGGCACAATGAGCAGTTCTTC. Protein product: CASSPSGTRHNEQFF.